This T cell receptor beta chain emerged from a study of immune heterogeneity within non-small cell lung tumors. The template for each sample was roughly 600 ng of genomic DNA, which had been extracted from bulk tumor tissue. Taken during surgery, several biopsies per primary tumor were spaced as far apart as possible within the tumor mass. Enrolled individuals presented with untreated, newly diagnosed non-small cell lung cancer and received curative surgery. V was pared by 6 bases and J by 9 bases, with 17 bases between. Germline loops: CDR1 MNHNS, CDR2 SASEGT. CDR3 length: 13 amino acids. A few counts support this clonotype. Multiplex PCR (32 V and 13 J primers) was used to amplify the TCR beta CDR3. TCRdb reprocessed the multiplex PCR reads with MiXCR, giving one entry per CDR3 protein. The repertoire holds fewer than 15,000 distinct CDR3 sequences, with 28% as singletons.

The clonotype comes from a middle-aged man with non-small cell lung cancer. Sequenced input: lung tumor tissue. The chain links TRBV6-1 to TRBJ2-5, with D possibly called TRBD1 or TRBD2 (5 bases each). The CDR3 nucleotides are TGTGCCAGCAGGACGCGAGGGGAGCACCCCCAGTACTTC. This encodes CASRTRGEHPQYF.